This T cell receptor beta chain appears in the sequencing data of a study of T cells in Graves' hyperthyroidism and ophthalmopathy. Together with thyroid ultrasound, orbital computed tomography, serum thyroxine and TRAb, clinical symptoms were used for diagnoses. The V gene lost 1 base and the J gene lost 6 bases, with 3 bases spanning the gap. This CDR3 region has 11 residues. RNA transcripts were the template for amplifying TCR beta CDR3 regions. Researchers ran a first-round RT-PCR on the TCR CDR3 using the HTBI primer set. From the multiplex PCR reads, TCRdb called clonotypes with MiXCR, one entry per CDR3 protein. The profile shows under 550,000 distinct CDR3 sequences, around 15% of them singletons. Study-level findings and limits: Researchers found most expanded thyroid clonotypes above 0.001 in blood as well.

This clonotype was found many times. Its antigen remains unidentified. The J gene is TRBJ1-1, the V gene TRBV12-3 or TRBV12-4; D is undetermined. This receptor was identified in a woman aged 18-30 years with Graves' hyperthyroidism. Source material: blood. This CDR3 is CASSLDSEAFF. The CDR3 DNA reads as TGTGCCAGCAGTTTAGACTCTGAAGCTTTCTTT.